This T cell receptor beta chain was captured by sequencing in a study of T cell responses to AZD1222 COVID-19 vaccine. V was shortened by 2 bases and J by 9 bases, with 11 bases between the two germline ends. Germline CDR1 and CDR2: MDHEN and SYDVKM. The CDR3 contains 13 residues. The protocol was immunoSEQ multiplex PCR, while the TCRdb copy is restricted to in-frame clones and leaves out a portion. This sample has some 150,000 clones, with 85% to 95% found just once. Comment on this clone: The antigen is undetermined.

Study-level results: Vaccine-associated CD4 TCRs ranged over spike, dominating at 160-218 and 743-854. Nearly half of unique spike-specific TCRs reportedly avoided B.1.351 and B.1.1.7 mutated regions. No repertoire was sampled before or during the peak T cell response, only after it. Females outnumbered males among donors, who were mostly white British; clonal diversity was possibly underestimated.

The specimen comprised peripheral blood, sampled on day 0 of MenACWY control vaccination. The clonotype originates from an adult in good health. The chain carries TRBV28 and TRBJ1-5; no firm D call. The CDR3 reads CASSLDGWGPQHF. CDR3 nucleotides: TGTGCCAGCAGTTTAGACGGCTGGGGGCCCCAGCATTTT.